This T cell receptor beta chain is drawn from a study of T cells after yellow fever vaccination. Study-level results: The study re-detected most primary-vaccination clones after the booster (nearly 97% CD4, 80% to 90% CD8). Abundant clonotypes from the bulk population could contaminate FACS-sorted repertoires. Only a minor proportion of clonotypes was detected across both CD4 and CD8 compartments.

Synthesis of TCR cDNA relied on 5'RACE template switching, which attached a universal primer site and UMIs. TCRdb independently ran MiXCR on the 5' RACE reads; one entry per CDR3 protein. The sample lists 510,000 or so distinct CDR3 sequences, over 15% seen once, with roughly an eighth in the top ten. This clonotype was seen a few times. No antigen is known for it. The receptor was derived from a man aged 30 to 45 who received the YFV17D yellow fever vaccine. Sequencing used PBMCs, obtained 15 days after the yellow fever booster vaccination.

CDR3 amino acids: CASSLTAGGGYEQYF. DNA for the CDR3: TGTGCCAGCAGTTTAACAGCAGGGGGAGGATACGAGCAGTACTTC. The gene calls are TRBV6-2 or TRBV6-3 and TRBJ2-7; D perhaps matches TRBD1 (7 bases). Germline V gene lookup returns CDR1 MNHEY and CDR2 SVGEGT. CDR3 size: 15 residues. V lost 4 bases, J lost 4 bases, and 17 bases lay in between.